This T cell receptor (beta chain) was obtained from a study of T cells in Graves' hyperthyroidism and ophthalmopathy. Study observations and caveats: In blood, most of the thyroid clonotypes expanded above 0.001 were also present. Researchers report that a 13 V-J model separated ophthalmopathy from stable hyperthyroidism.

The V end was cut by 8 bases, the J end by 0 bases, with 17 bases between. The CDR3 is made up of 14 amino acids. Germline V lookup: CDR1 SQVTM, CDR2 ANQGSEA. Using RNA transcripts as the source, TCR beta CDR3 regions were amplified. Using the HTBI primer set, a first-round RT-PCR was run on the TCR CDR3. A single record per CDR3 protein comes from TCRdb applying MiXCR to the multiplex PCR reads. The sample lists over 500,000 distinct CDR3 sequences, 35% to 50% occurring once. Note on this clonotype: Antigen unknown.

The chain joins TRBV29-1 to TRBJ2-7, with no clear D. Sequenced material: peripheral blood or thyroid tissue (not recorded which). This TCR was recovered from an adult woman with Graves' disease, either hyperthyroidism or ophthalmopathy (not recorded which). CDR3 residues: CSSSGDQYSYEQYF. In DNA, the CDR3 is TGCAGCAGTTCCGGAGATCAATACTCCTACGAGCAGTACTTC.